This T cell receptor (beta chain) was documented in a study of T cell repertoires in cytomegalovirus infection. For the study at large: Carrying CMV and the relevant HLA type showed in public TCR beta signatures.

Germline values: CDR1 DFQATT, CDR2 SNEGSKA (reference sequence). Trimming took off 5 bases at V and 2 bases at J, with 13 bases between the two ends. The CDR3 spans 14 residues. TCRdb processed the reads anew with MiXCR; each CDR3 protein has one entry. This table has 150,000 or so distinct CDR3 sequences, approximately 17% appearing once. Study results and limitations: Dominating the ex vivo response were TCR beta clonotypes that were CMV-specific and HLA-C-restricted.

This clonotype occurred a few times. Its antigen is still unknown. J is TRBJ2-1 and V is TRBV20-1; D remains ambiguous. Sequences were obtained from CD8+ T cells from PBMCs. This sequence originates from a human donor in good health (CMV status not recorded). Some clones in this sample may be carry-over from other donors' samples. The CDR3, as DNA: TGCAGTGCTGGTAGTAATAGAGCCTACAATGAGCAGTTCTTC. Amino acids: CSAGSNRAYNEQFF.